One and the same sample provided the 28 T cell receptor beta chains below, sequenced in a study of cytomegalovirus exposure and HLA in healthy donors. Primers included in the PCR were 60 Vbeta and 13 Jbeta primers. This table comes from immunoSEQ multiplex PCR, and its TCRdb copy is limited to in-frame clones, with some not included. The sample shows 130,000 to 150,000 clones, approximately 80% of them seen only once. The sample consisted of PBMCs. The receptors stem from a woman aged 18-29 years in good health and CMV-seropositive.

This rearrangement joins TRBV6-6 to TRBJ1-6, with 8 bases aligning to TRBD1. The junction had 4 bases not matched to a gene; V was cut back by 5 bases and J by 4 bases. From germline, CDR1 is MNHNY and CDR2 SVGAGI (reference sequence). CDR3 length: 15 residues. CDR3 DNA sequence: TGTGCCAGCAGTGGACAGGGAGGGTATAATTCACCCCTCCACTTT. It yields the protein CASSGQGGYNSPLHF.

This clone was found a few times. This rearrangement joins TRBV5-1 to TRBJ1-2; a possible D gene is TRBD1 (5 bases). The CDR3 is 14 amino acids. V was trimmed by 5 bases and J by 2 bases, leaving 13 bases between them. CDR1 and CDR2 from the germline V gene are SGHRS and YFSETQ. CDR3 sequence reads: CASRGGSANYGYTF. CDR3 coding DNA: TGCGCCAGCAGGGGGGGTTCGGCCAACTATGGCTACACCTTC.

The chain joins TRBV19 to TRBJ1-4; the match to TRBD1 covers 9 bases. With V trimmed by 6 bases and J by 7 bases, 6 bases remained unmatched. Per germline, CDR1 LNHDA and CDR2 SQIVND (reference sequence). The length of the CDR3 is 14 residues. CDR3 residues: CASRTGTGSEKLFF. In DNA form, the CDR3 reads TGTGCCAGTAGGACCGGGACAGGGAGTGAAAAACTGTTTTTT.

CDR3 DNA sequence: TGTGCCAGCAGTGAAGCTATGCGACAGCCCCAGCATTTT. Translating it yields CASSEAMRQPQHF. The gene calls are TRBV6-1 and TRBJ1-5; D unclear. The germline CDR1 and CDR2 sequences are MNHNS and SASEGT. CDR3 length equals 13 residues. V was cut by 0 bases and J by 7 bases, with 7 bases left in between.

This chain links TRBV6-4 with TRBJ1-2, with 10 bases that match TRBD1. V was pared by 4 bases and J by 2 bases, with 4 bases of the junction left unmatched. CDR3 size: 15 residues. Looked up from germline, CDR1 is MRHNA and CDR2 is SNTAGT. The CDR3 nucleotides read TGTGCCAGCAGTGCCCAGGGACAGGGGAACTATGGCTACACCTTC. Protein product: CASSAQGQGNYGYTF.

The J gene is TRBJ2-5, the V gene TRBV7-9; 7 nucleotides match TRBD1. The J call may not be correct, given that the DNA end is closer to TRBJ2-7. The CDR3 spans 15 residues. Germline V lookup: CDR1 SEHNR, CDR2 FQNEAQ (reference sequence). CDR3 nucleotide sequence: TGTGCCAGCAGCTTAGTCGACAGGGCGGACTACGAGCAGTACTTC. It translates to CASSLVDRADYEQYF.

Concerning this clone: At one end the junction does not follow the germline gene, possibly because of a read error. J is TRBJ2-6 and V is TRBV7-6, with TRBD1 as a possible D gene (5 bases). CDR1 SGHVS and CDR2 FNYEAQ come from the germline V gene. The CDR3 loop spans 17 amino acids. CDR3: CASSLGFWNSGANVPTF. In DNA form, the CDR3 reads TGTGCCAGCAGCCTAGGTTTTTGGAACTCTGGGGCCAACGTCCCGACTTTC.

V is TRBV14 and J is TRBJ1-4; maybe TRBD1 (6 bases). Trimming pared 0 bases from V and 7 bases from J, leaving 18 bases between. Germline-derived CDR1 and CDR2 are SGHDN and FVKESK. CDR3 length: 17 residues. CDR3 sequence (DNA): TGTGCCAGCAGCCAAGAGAAGATCGGGACAATCAGTGAAAAACTGTTTTTT. Amino acids: CASSQEKIGTISEKLFF.

J is TRBJ1-5 and V is TRBV19; 8 positions match TRBD1. CDR1 is LNHDA and CDR2 is SQIVND in the germline V gene (reference sequence). The CDR3 is 17 amino acids. With V trimmed by 3 bases and J by 5 bases, 12 bases remained unmatched. The CDR3 here is CASSIFRGQATYQPQHF. DNA of the CDR3: TGTGCCAGTAGTATTTTTAGGGGACAGGCAACTTATCAGCCCCAGCATTTT.

V gene TRBV18 combines with J gene TRBJ1-1; D may be TRBD1 (6 bases). V was pared by 6 bases and J by 4 bases, with 15 bases between. This CDR3 region has 14 residues. The germline V gene encodes CDR1 KGHSH and CDR2 LQKENI. CDR3 sequence: CASSQGSGGTEAFF. In nucleotides, the CDR3 is TGTGCCAGCTCGCAGGGGAGTGGGGGCACTGAAGCTTTCTTT.

V is TRBV10-2 and J is TRBJ1-5; no clear D gene. Trimming took 7 bases from V and 3 from J, leaving 10 bases between them. Germline loops: CDR1 WSHSY, CDR2 SAAADI. The CDR3 runs 13 residues. The CDR3 DNA reads as TGCGCCAGCACCTCGGGGATCAATCAGCCCCAGCATTTT. Protein product: CASTSGINQPQHF.

This sequence joins TRBV30 and TRBJ1-1, with 11 bases that match TRBD1. This CDR3 region has 16 residues. CDR1 GTSNPN and CDR2 SVGIG come from the germline V gene (reference sequence). With 8 bases clipped from V and 0 bases from J, the junction kept 11 bases outside the gene matches. The CDR3 nucleotides are TGTGCCGGACTACGGGACAGGGGGACTCTGAACACTGAAGCTTTCTTT. Amino acids: CAGLRDRGTLNTEAFF.

This clone was detected once. The chain is built from TRBV2 and TRBJ1-2, with 8 bases matching TRBD1. The V gene end was trimmed by 6 bases and the J gene end by 6 bases; junction bases not matched to a gene: 12. In germline, CDR1 is SNHLY, CDR2 FYNNEI. This CDR3 is built from 15 residues. As DNA, the CDR3 is TGTGCCAGCAGCCCTGTGGTAAGACAGGGGCATGGCTACACCTTC. Translated, it gives CASSPVVRQGHGYTF.

The rearrangement links TRBV6-6 to TRBJ2-5, with a weak D call TRBD2 (6 bases). The length of the CDR3 is 15 residues. V lost 2 bases to trimming and J lost 2 bases, with 12 bases between them. Germline V CDR1 and CDR2: MNHNY, SVGAGI (reference sequence). The CDR3 protein is CASSYGGTSQETQYF. The CDR3 region has the DNA TGTGCCAGCAGTTACGGGGGGACGTCGCAAGAGACCCAGTACTTC.

This sequence joins TRBV7-2 and TRBJ2-3; 8 bases are a match to TRBD2. The V gene end was trimmed by 5 bases and the J gene end by 4 bases; junction bases not matched to a gene: 14. Per germline, CDR1 SGHTA and CDR2 FQGNSA. There are 17 residues in the CDR3. CDR3 loop: CASSPGGFAGGPDTQYF. In DNA, the CDR3 is TGTGCCAGCAGCCCCGGGGGATTTGCGGGGGGTCCAGATACGCAGTATTTT.

The chain is built from TRBV6-5 and TRBJ1-1; D remains ambiguous. V lost 2 bases and J 8 bases, leaving 12 bases between the germline ends. Germline V gives CDR1 MNHEY, CDR2 SVGAGI. This CDR3 is 13 amino acids long. The CDR3 is CASSYLQSEEAFF. CDR3 in DNA: TGTGCCAGCAGTTACCTCCAATCGGAGGAAGCTTTCTTT.

V and J are TRBV28 and TRBJ1-2, with D maybe TRBD1 (6 bases). Germline loops: CDR1 MDHEN, CDR2 SYDVKM. The CDR3 has 16 amino acids. V dropped 3 bases and J dropped 4 bases, with 18 bases sitting between them. The DNA for the CDR3 is TGTGCCAGCAGTTTCGGGCCACAGGGATTAAGCTATGGCTACACCTTC. Translated: CASSFGPQGLSYGYTF.

J is TRBJ1-2 and V is TRBV2, with D hard to call. Germline V CDR1 and CDR2: SNHLY, FYNNEI. The ends were cut back, 7 bases at V and 2 bases at J, with 11 bases in the middle. This CDR3 spans 13 amino acids. CDR3 loop: CASTGGENYGYTF. The CDR3 coding sequence is TGTGCCAGCACGGGTGGGGAGAACTATGGCTACACCTTC.

The J gene is TRBJ1-2, the V gene TRBV20-1; D is unresolved. Deletions cut 6 bases from V and 7 bases from J, with 12 bases between. Germline V gene data show CDR1 as DFQATT and CDR2 as SNEGSKA (reference sequence). The CDR3 consists of 11 residues. CDR3 DNA: TGCAGTGCCACCCCGGGAGCTGGCTACACCTTC. As protein: CSATPGAGYTF.

This chain uses TRBV19 with TRBJ2-7; a weak D match, TRBD1 (6 bases). CDR1 is LNHDA and CDR2 is SQIVND in the germline V gene (reference sequence). This CDR3 region has 15 residues. Trimming shortened V by 1 base and J by 2 bases, and 12 bases separated the two germline ends. The DNA of the CDR3 is TGTGCCAGTAGTATAGCGGCAGGGGATACCTACGAGCAGTACTTC. Its translation: CASSIAAGDTYEQYF.

This clone was found a few times. The V gene is TRBV7-2, the J gene TRBJ1-1, with 10 bases lining up with TRBD1. The CDR3 totals 14 residues. The germline CDR1 and CDR2 sequences are SGHTA and FQGNSA. V was pared by 5 bases and J by 7 bases, with 7 bases of the junction left unmatched. The CDR3 region is CASSPATGGVEAFF. Here the CDR3 DNA reads TGTGCCAGCAGCCCGGCGACAGGGGGCGTTGAAGCTTTCTTT.

V is TRBV9 and J is TRBJ1-6, with a weak D call TRBD1 (6 bases). Per the germline V gene, CDR1 is SGDLS and CDR2 is YYNGEE. V lost 4 bases to trimming and J lost 10 bases, with 21 bases between them. The CDR3 sequence is 16 residues long. CDR3 nucleotides: TGTGCCAGCAGCCCCGAGGACAGTCCCAGGAACTCACCCCTCCACTTT. This sequence encodes CASSPEDSPRNSPLHF. The full variable domain, in which reference TRBV9 and TRBJ1-6 provide the parts outside the CDR3, is DSGVTQTPKHLITATGQRVTLRCSPRSGDLSVYWYQQSLDQGLQFLIQYYNGEERAKGNILERFSAQQFPDLHSELNLSSLELGDSALYFCASSPEDSPRNSPLHFGNGTRLTVT.

The gene calls are TRBV27 and TRBJ2-3, with D perhaps matching TRBD2 (6 bases). The V gene's germline CDR1 is MNHEY and CDR2 SMNVEV (reference sequence). This CDR3 has 15 amino acids. With 4 bases removed from V and 0 bases from J, the gap between germline ends came to 11 bases. Here the CDR3 reads CASSYGRGSTDTQYF. In nucleotides, the CDR3 is TGTGCCAGCAGTTACGGACGGGGGAGCACAGATACGCAGTATTTT.

This rearrangement joins TRBV9 to TRBJ1-5; 11 bases match TRBD1. There are 17 residues in the CDR3. Germline lookup yields CDR1 SGDLS and CDR2 YYNGEE. Trimming cost V 3 bases and J 6 bases; bases outside gene matches: 11. The CDR3 DNA reads as TGTGCCAGCAGCGAGACCTTCGGACAGGGGGCAGGTCAGCCCCAGCATTTT. This encodes CASSETFGQGAGQPQHF.

In its sample, this clone is medium-sized (0.01 to 0.1%). The chain links TRBV21-1 to TRBJ1-3. TRBV21-1 is classified as a pseudogene. The CDR3 length is 15 residues. The CDR3: CASGWGGRSGNTIYF. The CDR3 bases are TGTGCCAGCGGGTGGGGGGGCCGATCTGGAAACACCATATATTTT.

V usage is TRBV15 and J usage is TRBJ2-3; 8 bases match TRBD1. Germline V gives CDR1 LNHNV, CDR2 YYDKDF (reference sequence). This CDR3 spans 19 amino acids. The J segment lost 2 bases and the V segment lost 0 bases, leaving 13 bases of the junction unmatched. The CDR3 protein is CATSRDYGFWTGLTDTQYF. The CDR3, as DNA: TGTGCCACCAGCAGAGATTACGGGTTCTGGACAGGGCTCACAGATACGCAGTATTTT.

This chain joins TRBV27 and TRBJ2-7; 7 nucleotides align to TRBD2. The ends lost 5 bases at V and 6 bases at J; junction bases unmatched: 7. Germline loops: CDR1 MNHEY, CDR2 SMNVEV (reference sequence). This CDR3 contains 13 residues. CDR3 region: CASSRTRMLEQYF. The CDR3 nucleotides are TGTGCCAGCAGTCGGACTAGAATGCTCGAGCAGTACTTC.

The chain carries TRBV4-3 and TRBJ2-3, with D unclear. There are 15 residues in the CDR3. Germline V gene lookup returns CDR1 LGHNA and CDR2 YSLEER. Trimming shortened V by 0 bases and J by 5 bases, and 12 bases separated the two germline ends. The CDR3 sequence is CASSQDRLTGDTQYF. The CDR3 DNA reads as TGCGCCAGCAGCCAAGATCGGCTCACGGGAGATACGCAGTATTTT.